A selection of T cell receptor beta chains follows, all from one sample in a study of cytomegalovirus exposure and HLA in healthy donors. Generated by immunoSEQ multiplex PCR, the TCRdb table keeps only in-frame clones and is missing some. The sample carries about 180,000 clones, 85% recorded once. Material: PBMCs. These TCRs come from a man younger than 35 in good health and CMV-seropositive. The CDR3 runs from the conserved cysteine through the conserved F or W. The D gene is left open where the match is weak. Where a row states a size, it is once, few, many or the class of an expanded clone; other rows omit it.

CDR3 protein: CAISESASGGTYEQYF; CDR3 DNA: TGTGCCATCAGTGAGTCAGCTAGCGGGGGGACCTACGAGCAGTACTTC; clone size: .; D gene: TRBD2; V gene: TRBV10-3; J gene: TRBJ2-7
CDR3 protein: CAWSYTGANVLTF; CDR3 DNA: TGTGCCTGGAGCTATACTGGGGCCAACGTCCTGACTTTC; clone size: .; D gene: .; V gene: TRBV30; J gene: TRBJ2-6
CDR3 protein: CASSVGGGGNYGYTF; CDR3 DNA: TGTGCCAGCAGCGTAGGTGGGGGAGGTAACTATGGCTACACCTTC; clone size: .; D gene: .; V gene: TRBV9; J gene: TRBJ1-2
CDR3 protein: CASSLARGTSEAFF; CDR3 DNA: TGTGCCAGCAGCTTAGCGCGGGGTACAAGTGAAGCTTTCTTT; clone size: .; D gene: .; V gene: TRBV7-8; J gene: TRBJ1-1
CDR3 protein: CASSYSGRIPYEQYF; CDR3 DNA: TGTGCCAGCAGTTATAGCGGGAGGATTCCCTACGAGCAGTACTTC; clone size: .; D gene: TRBD2; V gene: TRBV28; J gene: TRBJ2-7
CDR3 protein: CASSDWTGSSYEQYF; CDR3 DNA: TGCGCCAGCAGCGACTGGACAGGGAGCTCCTACGAGCAGTACTTC; clone size: .; D gene: TRBD1; V gene: TRBV5-1; J gene: TRBJ2-7
CDR3 protein: CAWSRLAAGLVNEQFF; CDR3 DNA: TGTGCCTGGAGCCGATTGGCAGCGGGACTCGTTAATGAGCAGTTCTTC; clone size: .; D gene: TRBD2; V gene: TRBV30; J gene: TRBJ2-1
CDR3 protein: CASSQDPAPRGVYGYTF; CDR3 DNA: TGCGCCAGCAGCCAAGACCCGGCGCCACGGGGAGTCTATGGCTACACCTTC; clone size: .; D gene: .; V gene: TRBV4-1; J gene: TRBJ1-2
CDR3 protein: CASSPGLASGEQFF; CDR3 DNA: TGTGCCAGCAGCCCGGGACTAGCAAGCGGCGAGCAGTTCTTC; clone size: once; D gene: TRBD2; V gene: TRBV27; J gene: TRBJ2-1
CDR3 protein: CAWSPVSDNEQFF; CDR3 DNA: TGTGCCTGGAGCCCGGTATCTGACAATGAGCAGTTCTTC; clone size: .; D gene: .; V gene: TRBV30; J gene: TRBJ2-1
CDR3 protein: CASSLGQGIENTEAFF; CDR3 DNA: TGTGCCAGCAGCTTGGGACAGGGGATTGAGAACACTGAAGCTTTCTTT; clone size: .; D gene: TRBD1; V gene: TRBV5-4; J gene: TRBJ1-1
CDR3 protein: CASSYRGKGGNQPQHF; CDR3 DNA: TGTGCCAGCAGCTATAGAGGCAAGGGAGGCAATCAGCCCCAGCATTTT; clone size: .; D gene: .; V gene: TRBV5-4; J gene: TRBJ1-5
CDR3 protein: CSVSGGGTYEQYF; CDR3 DNA: TGCAGCGTATCGGGGGGCGGTACCTACGAGCAGTACTTC; clone size: .; D gene: .; V gene: TRBV29-1; J gene: TRBJ2-7
CDR3 protein: CASSSKTGSKETQYF; CDR3 DNA: TGTGCCAGCAGTTCCAAGACAGGGTCCAAAGAGACCCAGTACTTC; clone size: .; D gene: TRBD1; V gene: TRBV6-5; J gene: TRBJ2-5
CDR3 protein: CSADRIGGYTF; CDR3 DNA: TGCAGCGCCGACAGAATCGGTGGCTACACCTTC; clone size: once; D gene: .; V gene: TRBV29-1; J gene: TRBJ1-2
CDR3 protein: CAGGSRLAEDEQFF; CDR3 DNA: TGTGCCGGAGGTTCGAGACTAGCTGAAGATGAGCAGTTCTTC; clone size: .; D gene: TRBD2; V gene: TRBV28; J gene: TRBJ2-1
CDR3 protein: CASKRATWVEKLFF; CDR3 DNA: TGTGCCAGCAAGCGGGCAACGTGGGTAGAAAAACTGTTTTTT; clone size: .; D gene: .; V gene: TRBV6-5; J gene: TRBJ1-4